Below are 30 T cell receptor beta chains sequenced from a single sample in a study of T cell repertoires in cytomegalovirus infection. TCRdb independently ran MiXCR on the reads; one entry per CDR3 protein. Here the sample spans just under 550,000 distinct CDR3 sequences, around 27% being singletons. Sequenced: PBMCs. These receptors all stem from a human donor in good health (CMV status not recorded). Some clones in this sample may be carry-over from other donors' samples.

The chain joins TRBV10-3 to TRBJ2-5; D is ambiguous. CDR3 size: 12 residues. From germline, CDR1 is ENHRY and CDR2 SYGVKD. The V end lost 4 bases, the J end lost 2 bases, and 5 bases lay between the germline ends. The chain's CDR3 is CAISARQETQYF. The CDR3 nucleotides are TGTGCCATCAGTGCTAGGCAAGAGACCCAGTACTTC.

The chain joins TRBV7-8 to TRBJ1-4, with D unclear. CDR1 is SGHVS and CDR2 is FQNEAQ in the germline V gene. V lost 1 base and J lost 8, with 8 bases in between. This CDR3 has 13 amino acids. This CDR3 reads CASSLGHVEKLFF. CDR3 coding DNA: TGTGCCAGCAGCTTAGGGCATGTGGAAAAACTGTTTTTT.

This clonotype was observed a few times. This sequence joins TRBV4-2 and TRBJ1-2, with TRBD1 matching 8 bases. V was clipped by 6 bases and J by 0 bases; unmatched bases: 3. CDR1 is LGHNA, CDR2 YNFKEQ, per germline. The CDR3 has 14 amino acids. The CDR3 is CASRPGQANYGYTF. As DNA, the CDR3 is TGTGCCAGCAGACCGGGACAGGCTAACTATGGCTACACCTTC.

The chain employs TRBV7-2 and TRBJ1-4; possible D gene TRBD1, 6 bases. V lost 5 bases and J 6 bases, leaving 13 bases between the germline ends. Looked up from germline, CDR1 is SGHTA and CDR2 is FQGNSA. The CDR3 has 14 amino acids. The CDR3 sequence: CASSRSGVYEKLFF. CDR3 nucleotides: TGTGCCAGCAGCCGGTCAGGGGTCTATGAAAAACTGTTTTTT.

This clonotype was detected only a few times. This chain uses TRBV7-9 with TRBJ2-4; a weak D match, TRBD1 (5 bases). The CDR3 contains 15 residues. The V gene's germline CDR1 is SEHNR and CDR2 FQNEAQ (reference sequence). Trimming removed 2 bases at V and 1 base at J, with 9 bases between. The CDR3 sequence is CASSLPGKAKNIQYF. CDR3 sequence (DNA): TGTGCCAGCAGCTTACCAGGGAAGGCCAAAAACATTCAGTACTTC. The complete variable domain, with remaining parts taken from reference TRBV7-9 and TRBJ2-4, reads DTGVSQNPRHKITKRGQNVTFRCDPISEHNRLYWYRQTLGQGPEFLTYFQNEAQLEKSRLLSDRFSAERPKGSFSTLEIQRTEQGDSAMYLCASSLPGKAKNIQYFGAGTRLSVL.

This clonotype has a count of ten or more. V usage is TRBV7-2 and J usage is TRBJ2-7, with 7 positions matching TRBD2. The CDR3 contains 17 residues. After removal of 4 bases from V and 0 bases from J, the junction contained 12 bases not matched to a gene. CDR1 and CDR2 (germline): SGHTA, FQGNSA. CDR3 region: CASSYSLSGTDSYEQYF. For the CDR3, the DNA is TGTGCCAGCAGCTACAGCCTCAGCGGGACGGACTCCTACGAGCAGTACTTC.

CDR3 bases: TGTGCCACCAGTGATATGGCCGGGACTAGCTCCTACAATGAGCAGTTCTTC. Its translation is CATSDMAGTSSYNEQFF. The chain uses TRBV24-1 and TRBJ2-1, with 8 bases lining up with TRBD2. V was clipped by 3 bases and J by 0 bases; unmatched bases: 6. This CDR3 contains 17 residues. Germline V CDR1 and CDR2: KGHDR, SFDVKD.

This chain joins TRBV7-4 and TRBJ2-2; D is ambiguous. V was shortened by 5 bases and J by 6 bases, with 4 bases between the two germline ends. This CDR3 contains 11 residues. Germline loops: CDR1 SGHVT, CDR2 SQSDAQ. The CDR3 DNA reads as TGTGCCAGCAGCCAGTCCGGGGAGCTGTTTTTT. It encodes CASSQSGELFF. The entire variable domain, with the rest obtained from reference TRBV7-4 and TRBJ2-2, is as follows: GAGVSQSPRYKVAKRGRDVALRCDSISGHVTLYWYRQTLGQGSEVLTYSQSDAQRDKSGRPSGRFSAERPERSVSTLKIQRTEQGDSAVYLCASSQSGELFFGEGSRLTVL.

This chain links TRBV7-3 with TRBJ2-1; 7 positions agree with TRBD2. The germline gives CDR1 SGHTA, CDR2 FQGTGA. The CDR3 length is 17 residues. Germline trimming cut 5 bases from V and 5 bases from J; bases unmatched to any gene: 15. DNA for the CDR3: TGTGCCAGCAGCCTCCTGGGGGGGGAGGGCCAAGACAATGAGCAGTTCTTC. Its translation is CASSLLGGEGQDNEQFF.

This clonotype came up many times. The chain carries TRBV7-2 and TRBJ2-1; 7 nucleotides line up with TRBD2. Trimming cost V 0 bases and J 0 bases; bases outside gene matches: 5. Per the germline V gene, CDR1 is SGHTA and CDR2 is FQGNSA. The CDR3 is 17 amino acids. This CDR3 is CASSLAVGGSSYNEQFF. The DNA of the CDR3 is TGTGCCAGCAGCTTAGCGGTTGGCGGGAGCTCCTACAATGAGCAGTTCTTC. The full variable domain, completed using reference TRBV7-2 and TRBJ2-1, is GAGVSQSPSNKVTEKGKDVELRCDPISGHTALYWYRQSLGQGLEFLIYFQGNSAPDKSGLPSDRFSAERTGGSVSTLTIQRTQQEDSAVYLCASSLAVGGSSYNEQFFGPGTRLTVL.

The rearrangement links TRBV19 to TRBJ1-5; 12 positions agree with TRBD1. V trimming: 8 bases; J trimming: 0 bases; junction bases outside the gene matches: 5. CDR3 length: 16 amino acids. Germline-derived CDR1 and CDR2 are LNHDA and SQIVND (reference sequence). CDR3: CASRGQGAFSNQPQHF. In DNA form, the CDR3 reads TGTGCCAGTCGGGGACAGGGGGCGTTTAGCAATCAGCCCCAGCATTTT.

This clonotype was counted at least ten times. The chain carries TRBV20-1 and TRBJ2-1; tentatively, D is TRBD2 (5 bases). The CDR3 is 14 residues long. Germline V gene sequence: CDR1 DFQATT, CDR2 SNEGSKA (reference sequence). Trimming took off 4 bases at V and 0 bases at J, with 10 bases between the two ends. This CDR3 reads CSATHTSSYNEQFF. In nucleotides, the CDR3 is TGCAGTGCTACCCATACTAGCTCCTACAATGAGCAGTTCTTC.

This clonotype was counted many times. V usage is TRBV7-2 and J usage is TRBJ1-3, with D hard to call. V was shortened by 7 bases and J by 2 bases, with 15 bases between the two germline ends. CDR1 is SGHTA and CDR2 is FQGNSA in the germline V gene. CDR3 length: 15 residues. CDR3 nucleotide sequence: TGTGCCAGCAAAGTTGGAGGGCTAGCTGGAAACACCATATATTTT. This gives the protein CASKVGGLAGNTIYF.

The CDR3 coding sequence is TGTGCCAGCAGCCCAGGGGCGAAGGGAACTGAAGCTTTCTTT. It specifies CASSPGAKGTEAFF. The chain carries TRBV5-6 and TRBJ1-1; the D gene is possibly TRBD1 (6 bases). V was pared by 4 bases and J by 5 bases, with 15 bases between. The CDR3 loop spans 14 amino acids. Germline lookup yields CDR1 SGHDT and CDR2 YYEEEE.

This clonotype was seen a handful of times. This sequence joins TRBV5-5 and TRBJ2-5, with 13 bases lining up with TRBD2. The germline V gene encodes CDR1 SGHKS and CDR2 YYEKEE (reference sequence). The CDR3 is made up of 18 amino acids. The V segment lost 4 bases and the J segment 4 bases; nucleotides outside the gene matches: 13. The DNA for the CDR3 is TGTGCCAGCAGCCCGGGACTAGCGGGACCCATATATGGAGAGACCCAGTACTTC. Translating it yields CASSPGLAGPIYGETQYF.

As for this clonotype: A junction end diverges from the germline sequence, so it may reflect a read error. The rearrangement joins TRBV6-1 to TRBJ2-5, with 8 nucleotides matching TRBD2. Germline CDR1 MNHNS, CDR2 SASEGT. This CDR3 comprises 14 residues. The CDR3 is CASSYGRGFETHYF. For the CDR3, the DNA is TGTGCCAGCAGTTACGGGAGGGGATTTGAGACCCACTACTTC.

This clonotype has a count of ten or more. The gene calls are TRBV7-2 and TRBJ2-7; weak D call: TRBD2 (5 bases). Between the trimmed V and J ends, which lost 0 bases and 2 bases, there was a span of 11 bases. The CDR3 contains 15 residues. CDR1 is SGHTA, CDR2 FQGNSA, per germline. This CDR3 is CASSLAPGNPYEQYF. CDR3 DNA: TGTGCCAGCAGCTTAGCGCCGGGAAATCCCTACGAGCAGTACTTC.

Here the CDR3 reads CASSMEFGRDQPQHF. CDR3 in DNA: TGTGCCAGTAGTATGGAGTTCGGGAGGGATCAGCCCCAGCATTTT. The rearrangement links TRBV19 to TRBJ1-5; D remains ambiguous. V was pared by 3 bases and J by 5 bases, with 14 bases between. CDR3 size: 15 residues. Germline-derived CDR1 and CDR2 are LNHDA and SQIVND (reference sequence).

J is TRBJ1-6 and V is TRBV19; TRBD1 agrees at 7 bases. The CDR3 has 15 amino acids. With V trimmed by 7 bases and J by 10 bases, 13 bases remained unmatched. In germline, CDR1 is LNHDA, CDR2 SQIVND (reference sequence). CDR3 DNA sequence: TGTGCCAGTAACCGAGACAGGGCATTGGGATCACCCCTCCACTTT. It yields the protein CASNRDRALGSPLHF.

Only a few counts were recorded for this clonotype. CDR3: CASSLGGTVQETQYF. CDR3 in DNA: TGCGCCAGCAGCTTGGGCGGGACAGTCCAAGAGACCCAGTACTTC. The J gene is TRBJ2-5, the V gene TRBV5-1, with D maybe TRBD1 (7 bases). The V gene lost 0 bases and the J gene lost 1 base, with 10 bases spanning the gap. CDR1 is SGHRS and CDR2 is YFSETQ in the germline V gene. The CDR3 runs 15 residues. Complete variable domain (other parts from reference TRBV5-1 and TRBJ2-5): KAGVTQTPRYLIKTRGQQVTLSCSPISGHRSVSWYQQTPGQGLQFLFEYFSETQRNKGNFPGRFSGRQFSNSRSEMNVSTLELGDSALYLCASSLGGTVQETQYFGPGTRLLVL.

This clonotype has a handful of counts. This chain joins TRBV6-5 and TRBJ1-2, with TRBD1 as a possible D gene (6 bases). Trimming cost V 2 bases and J 8 bases, with 18 bases left between them. The CDR3 runs 15 residues. Germline CDR1 is MNHEY and CDR2 is SVGAGI. Here the CDR3 reads CASSYIATGGDGYTF. CDR3 bases: TGTGCCAGCAGTTACATCGCGACAGGAGGGGACGGCTACACCTTC.

V gene TRBV28 combines with J gene TRBJ2-1, with D possibly matching TRBD2 (5 bases). The germline V gene has CDR1 MDHEN and CDR2 SYDVKM. The CDR3 extends over 12 amino acids. The V end was cut by 7 bases, the J end by 9 bases, with 13 bases between. The CDR3 DNA follows: TGTGCCAGCACCAAGGGTGGGAGTGAGCAGTTCTTC. As protein: CASTKGGSEQFF.

This clonotype turned up a few times. The CDR3 DNA is TGCGCCAGCAGCCAAGTTGGGAATCAGCCCCAGCATTTT. Translated: CASSQVGNQPQHF. The rearrangement uses TRBV4-3 and TRBJ1-5; D unclear. Trimming shortened V by 1 base and J by 4 bases, and 5 bases separated the two germline ends. Germline V gene lookup returns CDR1 LGHNA and CDR2 YSLEER. The CDR3 has 13 amino acids.

CDR3 sequence: CASNPSTPGSHEQYF. CDR3 nucleotides: TGCGCCAGCAATCCTTCGACCCCAGGTAGCCACGAGCAGTACTTC. The chain couples TRBV5-1 to TRBJ2-7, with D unresolved. Trimming cost V 6 bases and J 5 bases, with 21 bases left between them. Germline loops: CDR1 SGHRS, CDR2 YFSETQ. The CDR3 totals 15 residues. Using reference TRBV5-1 and TRBJ2-7 for the parts outside the CDR3, the full variable domain is KAGVTQTPRYLIKTRGQQVTLSCSPISGHRSVSWYQQTPGQGLQFLFEYFSETQRNKGNFPGRFSGRQFSNSRSEMNVSTLELGDSALYLCASNPSTPGSHEQYFGPGTRLTVT.

V and J are TRBV6-8 and TRBJ2-7, with TRBD1 matching over 7 bases. V gave up 7 bases and J gave up 1 base; unmatched junction bases: 7. Germline lookup yields CDR1 MNHGY and CDR2 SAAAGT. The CDR3 consists of 14 residues. CDR3 nucleotides: TGTGCCAGCACCCCCGTGGACAGGTCCTACGAGCAGTACTTC. Translation gives CASTPVDRSYEQYF.

At least ten counts were recorded for this clonotype. This sequence joins TRBV7-8 and TRBJ1-5; D is undetermined. Germline V gives CDR1 SGHVS, CDR2 FQNEAQ. The CDR3 spans 15 residues. V was cut by 1 base and J by 4 bases, with 11 bases left in between. CDR3 protein: CASSLELQPNQPQHF. Written as DNA, the CDR3 is TGTGCCAGCAGCTTAGAGTTACAGCCAAATCAGCCCCAGCATTTT.

This clonotype was detected ten times or more. V is TRBV7-2 and J is TRBJ2-1; possibly TRBD2 for D (7 bases). Germline CDR1 and CDR2: SGHTA and FQGNSA. The CDR3 has 14 amino acids. V shed 4 bases and J shed 6 bases, with 13 bases lying between them. The CDR3 region is CASSSGRGVNEQFF. The CDR3 DNA follows: TGTGCCAGCAGCTCGGGGAGGGGGGTCAATGAGCAGTTCTTC.

The chain links TRBV29-1 to TRBJ2-1; weak D call: TRBD1 (6 bases). CDR1 and CDR2 from the germline V gene are SQVTM and ANQGSEA. The CDR3 has 12 amino acids. V was cut by 8 bases and J by 0 bases, with 8 bases left in between. The DNA for the CDR3 is TGCAGCTACAGGGTCTCCTACAATGAGCAGTTCTTC. Its translation: CSYRVSYNEQFF.

The J gene is TRBJ2-7, the V gene TRBV6-2 or TRBV6-3; no clear D. The CDR3 consists of 13 residues. Trimming removed 5 bases at V and 3 bases at J, with 11 bases between. From germline, CDR1 is MNHEY and CDR2 SVGEGT. CDR3 loop: CASSHPGGYEQYV. DNA for the CDR3: TGTGCCAGCAGTCACCCCGGCGGCTACGAGCAGTACGTC.

This clonotype occurred a few times. The chain has TRBV12-3 or TRBV12-4 and TRBJ2-7; D is uncertain. CDR3 length: 11 amino acids. Trimming took 5 bases from V and 5 from J, leaving 7 bases between them. In DNA form, the CDR3 reads TGTGCCAGCAGTCATGGCAACGAGCAGTACTTC. It codes for CASSHGNEQYF.